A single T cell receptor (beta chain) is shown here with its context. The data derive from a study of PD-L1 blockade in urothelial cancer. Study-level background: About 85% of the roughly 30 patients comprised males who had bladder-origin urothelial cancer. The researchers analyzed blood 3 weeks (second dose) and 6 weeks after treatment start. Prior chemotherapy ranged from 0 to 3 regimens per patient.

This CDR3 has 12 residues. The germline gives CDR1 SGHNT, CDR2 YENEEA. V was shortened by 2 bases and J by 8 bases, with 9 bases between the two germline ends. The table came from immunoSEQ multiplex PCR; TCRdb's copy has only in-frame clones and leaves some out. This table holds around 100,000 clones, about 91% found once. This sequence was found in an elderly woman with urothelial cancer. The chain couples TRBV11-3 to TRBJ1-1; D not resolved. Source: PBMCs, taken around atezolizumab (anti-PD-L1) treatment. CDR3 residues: CASSLLSGEAFF. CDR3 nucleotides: TGTGCCAGCAGCTTATTGAGCGGCGAAGCTTTCTTT.